One sample yielded the 15 T cell receptor beta chains listed below, sequenced in a study of tumor-infiltrating lymphocytes in primary liver carcinoma (dated by TCRdb to the late 2010s). Sequencing used an Illumina HiSeq 2500. Using a constant-region primer and ProtoScript II reverse transcriptase, TCRbeta-specific cDNA was reverse-transcribed from 500 to 650 ng total RNA. TCRbeta libraries were built with three nested multiplex PCR rounds, a slightly modified ARM-PCR procedure. Each of the first two PCR rounds ran for approximately 10 cycles and used multiplex TRBV1-TRBV30 forward primers together with a Cbeta reverse primer. TCRdb passed the public sequencing reads through fastp at Q25 and MiXCR, retaining productive beta sequences. Each CDR3 protein gets just one entry, which takes the most common genes and DNA from the rows behind it. The sample profile shows around 330,000 distinct CDR3 sequences; 50% to 70% of them were found once. Of the sample, roughly 10% falls within the top ten clones.

TRIzol reagent was used to extract blood RNA from unsorted whole blood, while the DNeasy Blood & Tissue kit provided the germline DNA. Sequencing used peripheral blood. These receptors were obtained from a man aged 40-49 years with primary liver carcinoma and hepatitis B virus infection.

Points on this clonotype: A read error is possible here, since a much larger clone lies one base away. This rearrangement joins TRBV10-2 to TRBJ2-7; perhaps D is TRBD1 or TRBD2 (5 bases each). The ends were cut back, 7 bases at V and 2 bases at J, with 18 bases in the middle. Looked up from germline, CDR1 is WSHSY and CDR2 is SAAADI. The CDR3 covers 15 residues. CDR3: CASNDRGRDTYEQYF. CDR3 nucleotide sequence: TGCGCCAGCAACGACCGGGGCAGGGATACCTACGAGCAGTACTTC.

The V call is TRBV12-2, the J call TRBJ2-1; the D call of TRBD2 is as the table states it, not checked on the DNA. TRBV12-2 is flagged as a pseudogene. The CDR3 totals 20 residues. The CDR3 loop reads CASRLGRTSGSDRSRNEQFF. The DNA of the CDR3 is TGTGCAAGTCGCTTAGGCAGGACTAGCGGGAGTGATAGAAGCCGCAATGAGCAGTTCTTC.

This clonotype was counted a few times. The chain carries TRBV10-3 and TRBJ1-2; 7 bases match TRBD1. Looked up from germline, CDR1 is ENHRY and CDR2 is SYGVKD. The ends lost 6 bases at V and 7 bases at J; junction bases unmatched: 8. This CDR3 has 13 residues. CDR3 loop: CAISYPGGGGYTF. The DNA of the CDR3 is TGTGCCATCAGCTACCCAGGGGGTGGTGGCTACACCTTC.

This clonotype has only a few counts. V usage is TRBV6-5 and J usage is TRBJ2-7; tentatively, D is TRBD1 (8 bases). The CDR3 extends over 15 amino acids. Trimming left V 10 bases short and J 7 bases short, with 26 bases between. CDR1 MNHEY and CDR2 SVGAGI come from the germline V gene. In DNA, the CDR3 is TGTGCCACGCATCAGTCCGGGACAGGACTAGTTGAGCAGTACTTC. It codes for CATHQSGTGLVEQYF.

The chain is built from TRBV10-3 and TRBJ1-2; TRBD1 might be the D (5 bases). The germline V gene encodes CDR1 ENHRY and CDR2 SYGVKD. Trimming stripped 2 bases from V and 3 bases from J, with 13 bases between. This CDR3 comprises 15 residues. CDR3 sequence (DNA): TGTGCCATCAGTGAGGGGCCAGGGAGGGACTATGGCTACACCTTC. As protein: CAISEGPGRDYGYTF.

CDR3 DNA sequence: TGTGCTGGCAGCTACCACAATGAGCAGTTCTTC. Translation gives CAGSYHNEQFF. The chain recombines TRBV6-2 or TRBV6-3 with TRBJ2-1; no firm D call. The CDR3 covers 11 residues. The germline V gene has CDR1 MNHEY and CDR2 SVGEGT.

The chain combines TRBV24-1 with TRBJ2-7, with 7 bases that match TRBD1. Losses at the gene ends were 2 bases for V and 3 bases for J; bases not matched to a gene: 6. The CDR3 runs 15 residues. Germline assignment: CDR1 KGHDR and CDR2 SFDVKD. The CDR3 is CATSDSTGVGYEQYF. CDR3 DNA: TGTGCCACCAGTGATTCAACAGGGGTTGGCTACGAGCAGTACTTC.

This clonotype was seen many times. The chain combines TRBV6-1 with TRBJ2-3, with D perhaps being TRBD1 or TRBD2 (5 bases each). Germline V gives CDR1 MNHNS, CDR2 SASEGT. The CDR3 has 15 residues. Trimming removed 6 bases from V and 1 base from J, with 14 bases in between. This CDR3 is CASSWVQGGTDTQYF. The CDR3 nucleotides are TGTGCCAGCAGCTGGGTCCAGGGAGGCACAGATACGCAGTATTTT.

CDR3 loop: CASSSLGQGAQETQYF. Here the CDR3 DNA reads TGCGCCAGCAGCTCTCTCGGGCAGGGGGCGCAAGAGACCCAGTACTTC. The J gene is TRBJ2-5, the V gene TRBV5-1, with 8 bases aligning to TRBD1. The J segment lost 2 bases and the V segment lost 3 bases, leaving 9 bases of the junction unmatched. Per the germline V gene, CDR1 is SGHRS and CDR2 is YFSETQ. The CDR3 sequence is 16 residues long. The full variable domain, completed using reference TRBV5-1 and TRBJ2-5, is KAGVTQTPRYLIKTRGQQVTLSCSPISGHRSVSWYQQTPGQGLQFLFEYFSETQRNKGNFPGRFSGRQFSNSRSEMNVSTLELGDSALYLCASSSLGQGAQETQYFGPGTRLLVL.

This clonotype was counted ten times or more. V and J are TRBV6-1 and TRBJ2-7; D is possibly TRBD2 (6 bases). V was cut by 6 bases and J by 5 bases, with 20 bases left in between. The CDR3 has 15 residues. Per germline, CDR1 MNHNS and CDR2 SASEGT. The CDR3 here is CASRDRPRGIHEQYF. In DNA, the CDR3 is TGTGCCAGCAGGGACCGGCCCCGGGGGATCCACGAGCAGTACTTC.

This clonotype was found once. This is likely a read error, given that the CDR3 carries no conserved phenylalanine or tryptophan at its end. The CDR3 region has the DNA TGTGCCAGCAAGAGGGAGGCCTACGAGCAGTACATC. This gives the protein CASKREAYEQYI. The chain uses TRBV2 and TRBJ2-7; D is possibly TRBD2 (6 bases). Trimming stripped 7 bases from V and 2 bases from J, with 9 bases between. Germline CDR1 SNHLY, CDR2 FYNNEI. The CDR3 extends over 12 amino acids.

Comment on this clonotype: A read error may explain this, as a much larger clone is one base away. This chain uses TRBV11-2 with TRBJ2-1; D gene ambiguous. Germline-derived CDR1 and CDR2 are SGHAT and FQNNGV. This CDR3 region has 13 residues. CDR3 protein: CASGKRTDNEEFF. CDR3 nucleotide sequence: TGTGCCAGCGGAAAAAGGACCGACAATGAGGAGTTCTTC.

The chain joins TRBV30 to TRBJ2-5, with 7 bases that match TRBD2. Germline assignment: CDR1 GTSNPN and CDR2 SVGIG (reference sequence). The trim removed 0 bases at V and 4 bases at J, leaving 8 bases unmatched. The CDR3 consists of 15 residues. In DNA form, the CDR3 reads TGTGCCTGGAGTGTACTAGTGGGAGGGAGAGAGACCCAGTACTTC. Translated: CAWSVLVGGRETQYF.

With regard to this clonotype: This may be a read error: a much more frequent sequence differs by one nucleotide. The chain uses TRBV28 and TRBJ2-4, with 10 bases that match TRBD2. The CDR3 runs 13 residues. Germline CDR1 reads MDHEN; CDR2 reads SYDVKM. With V trimmed by 11 bases and J by 3 bases, 4 bases remained unmatched. In nucleotides, the CDR3 is TGTGCCGGCCGACTAGCGGGCAAAAACATTCAGTACTTC. This gives the protein CAGRLAGKNIQYF.

This clonotype was detected many times. Written as DNA, the CDR3 is TGCAGCGTTGAATTCTTAGGGACACCGAATGAGCAGTTCTTC. Protein sequence: CSVEFLGTPNEQFF. This rearrangement joins TRBV29-1 to TRBJ2-1, with D perhaps matching TRBD1 (6 bases). The CDR3 is 14 residues long. The germline V gene has CDR1 SQVTM and CDR2 ANQGSEA. Trimming took 2 bases from V and 7 from J, leaving 15 bases between them.